This TCR beta chain is from a study of cytomegalovirus exposure and HLA in healthy donors. Study-level information: Clustering assigned about 76% of the roughly 370 genotyped donors to the Caucasian-associated ancestry cluster.

Both 60 Vbeta primers and 13 Jbeta primers went into the PCR. Profiling relied on immunoSEQ multiplex PCR, and the TCRdb table lists in-frame clones only, not all of them. The table records a few hundred thousand clones, roughly 80% of them present only once. The germline CDR1 and CDR2 sequences are SGHRS and YFSETQ. V dropped 4 bases and J dropped 3 bases, with 14 bases sitting between them. CDR3 length: 15 amino acids. The J gene is TRBJ1-5, the V gene TRBV5-1, with a possible D match to TRBD1 (6 bases). The receptor comes from a girl aged 2 to 10 in good health and CMV-seronegative. The sequencing input was PBMCs. CDR3 bases: TGCGCCAGCAGCCTACAGGGACAAGACAATCAGCCCCAGCATTTT. This sequence encodes CASSLQGQDNQPQHF.